A single T cell receptor beta chain is shown here with its context. The source of the sample is a study of technical replicates of blood from a handful of donors. Profiled with immunoSEQ multiplex PCR; TCRdb holds only in-frame clones, not every one. The profile shows 100,000 or so clones, about 94% of them singletons. V lost 3 bases to trimming and J lost 8 bases; unmatched junction nucleotides: 15. CDR1 and CDR2 (germline): GTSNPN, SVGIG (reference sequence). The CDR3 loop spans 15 amino acids. The TCR originated in a human donor in good health. The rearrangement uses TRBV30 and TRBJ1-2; TRBD1 agrees at 7 bases. The sequencing input was T cells isolated from PBMCs. The CDR3 sequence is CAWSKRTGDLGGYTF. The DNA of the CDR3 is TGTGCCTGGAGCAAAAGGACAGGAGACTTGGGGGGCTACACCTTC.